This T cell receptor (beta chain) was profiled in a study of blood T cell repertoires in COVID-19. Data came from immunoSEQ multiplex PCR; TCRdb stores just in-frame clones and leaves some out. The sample lists some 70,000 clones; about 89% were seen once. Germline V gene data show CDR1 as SGHRS and CDR2 as YFSETQ. The CDR3 covers 15 residues. V dropped 4 bases and J dropped 0 bases, with 10 bases sitting between them. This clone was counted once. The chain has TRBV5-1 and TRBJ1-4; D is perhaps TRBD1 (6 bases). The sequence was collected from a man aged 60 to 75 with acute or convalescent COVID-19. The source material was peripheral blood. The CDR3 loop is CASSVQGATNEKLFF. The CDR3 coding sequence is TGCGCCAGCAGCGTACAGGGTGCAACTAATGAAAAACTGTTTTTT.